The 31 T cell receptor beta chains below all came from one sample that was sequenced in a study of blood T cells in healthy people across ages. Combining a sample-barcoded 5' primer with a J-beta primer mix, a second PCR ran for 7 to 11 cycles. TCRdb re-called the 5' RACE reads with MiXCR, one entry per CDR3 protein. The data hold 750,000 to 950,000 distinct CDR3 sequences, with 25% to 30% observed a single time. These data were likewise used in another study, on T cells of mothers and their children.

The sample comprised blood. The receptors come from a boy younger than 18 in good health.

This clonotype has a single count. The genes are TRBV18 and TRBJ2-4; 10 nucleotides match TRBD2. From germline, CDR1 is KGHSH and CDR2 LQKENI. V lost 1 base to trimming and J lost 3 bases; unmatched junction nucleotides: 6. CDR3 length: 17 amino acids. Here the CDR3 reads CASSPRNSGGNKNIQYF. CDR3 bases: TGTGCCAGCTCACCACGCAATAGCGGGGGGAACAAAAACATTCAGTACTTC.

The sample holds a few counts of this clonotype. This chain's CDR3 is CASSLVKGGDEQYF. The DNA of the CDR3 is TGTGCCAGCAGCTTGGTAAAGGGGGGGGACGAGCAGTACTTC. This chain connects TRBV7-9 to TRBJ2-7; D perhaps matches TRBD2 (7 bases). In germline, CDR1 is SEHNR, CDR2 FQNEAQ (reference sequence). The CDR3 sequence is 14 residues long. The V and J ends lost 3 bases and 5 bases respectively, with 14 bases between them.

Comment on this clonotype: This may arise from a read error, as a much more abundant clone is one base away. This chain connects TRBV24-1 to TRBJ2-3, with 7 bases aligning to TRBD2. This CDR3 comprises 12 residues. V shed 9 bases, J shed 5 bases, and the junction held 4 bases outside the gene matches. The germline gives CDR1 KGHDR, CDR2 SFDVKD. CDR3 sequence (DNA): TGTGCCACCTCGGGAGGCATAGATACGCAGTATTTT. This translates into CATSGGIDTQYF.

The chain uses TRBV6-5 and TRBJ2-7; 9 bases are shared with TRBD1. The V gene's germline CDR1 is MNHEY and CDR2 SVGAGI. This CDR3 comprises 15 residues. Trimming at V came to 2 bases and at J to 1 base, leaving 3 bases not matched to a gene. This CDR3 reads CASSYGGTGSYEQYF. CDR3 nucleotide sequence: TGTGCCAGCAGTTACGGGGGGACAGGGTCCTACGAGCAGTACTTC.

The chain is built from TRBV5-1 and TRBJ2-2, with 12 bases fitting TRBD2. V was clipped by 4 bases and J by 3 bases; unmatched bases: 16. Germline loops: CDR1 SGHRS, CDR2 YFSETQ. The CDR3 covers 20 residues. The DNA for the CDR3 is TGCGCCAGCAGCACCTCTTCTAGCGGGGGGGCCTTATTGTACACCGGGGAGCTGTTTTTT. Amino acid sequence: CASSTSSSGGALLYTGELFF.

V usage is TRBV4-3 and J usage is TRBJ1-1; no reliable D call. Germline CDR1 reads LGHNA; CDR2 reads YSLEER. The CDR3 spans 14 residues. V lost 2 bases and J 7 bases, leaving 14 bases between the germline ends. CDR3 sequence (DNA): TGCGCCAGCAGCCAACATCTTGGTCTCGGTGAAGCTTTCTTT. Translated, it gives CASSQHLGLGEAFF.

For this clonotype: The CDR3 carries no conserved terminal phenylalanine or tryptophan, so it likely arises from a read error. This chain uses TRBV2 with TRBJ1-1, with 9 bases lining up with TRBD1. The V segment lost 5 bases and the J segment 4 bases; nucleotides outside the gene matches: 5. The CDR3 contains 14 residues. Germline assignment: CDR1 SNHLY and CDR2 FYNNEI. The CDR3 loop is CASSPGQGGTEAFV. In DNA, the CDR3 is TGTGCCAGCAGTCCGGGACAGGGAGGCACTGAAGCTTTCGTT.

The CDR3 loop reads CASSDDGDRGETQYF. The CDR3 coding sequence is TGTGCCAGCAGTGACGATGGGGACAGGGGGGAGACCCAGTACTTC. The chain combines TRBV2 with TRBJ2-5; 11 bases are shared with TRBD1. The germline gives CDR1 SNHLY, CDR2 FYNNEI. V shed 3 bases and J 5 bases; nucleotides not matched to a gene: 5. The CDR3 is 15 residues long.

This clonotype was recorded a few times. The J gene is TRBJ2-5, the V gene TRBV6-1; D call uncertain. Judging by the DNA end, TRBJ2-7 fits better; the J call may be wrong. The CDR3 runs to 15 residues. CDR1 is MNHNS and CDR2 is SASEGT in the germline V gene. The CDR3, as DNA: TGTGCCAGCAGGACTGAGGCAGTCGGGTGGGTCGAGCAGTACTTC. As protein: CASRTEAVGWVEQYF.

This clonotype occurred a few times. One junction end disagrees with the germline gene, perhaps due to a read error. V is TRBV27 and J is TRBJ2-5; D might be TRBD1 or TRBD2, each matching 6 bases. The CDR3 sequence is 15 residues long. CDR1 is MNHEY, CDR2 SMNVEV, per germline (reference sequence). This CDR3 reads CASSLTLGGQETQHF. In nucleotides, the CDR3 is TGTGCCAGCAGCCTCACTTTGGGGGGCCAAGAGACCCAGCACTTC.

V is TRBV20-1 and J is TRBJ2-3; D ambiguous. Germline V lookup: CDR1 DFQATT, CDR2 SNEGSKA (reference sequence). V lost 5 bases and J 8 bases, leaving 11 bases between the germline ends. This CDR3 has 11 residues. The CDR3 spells CSAADGGTQYF. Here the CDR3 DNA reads TGCAGTGCTGCCGACGGCGGTACGCAGTATTTT.

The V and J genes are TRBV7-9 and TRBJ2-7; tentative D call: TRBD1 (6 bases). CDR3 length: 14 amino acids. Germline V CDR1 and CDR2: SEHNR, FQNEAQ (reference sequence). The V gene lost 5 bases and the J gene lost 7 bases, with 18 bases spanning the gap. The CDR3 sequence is CASSPTTGSVEQYF. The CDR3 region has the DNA TGTGCCAGCAGCCCCACTACAGGGAGCGTTGAGCAGTACTTC. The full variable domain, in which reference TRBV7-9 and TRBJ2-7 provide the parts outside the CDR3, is DTGVSQNPRHKITKRGQNVTFRCDPISEHNRLYWYRQTLGQGPEFLTYFQNEAQLEKSRLLSDRFSAERPKGSFSTLEIQRTEQGDSAMYLCASSPTTGSVEQYFGPGTRLTVT.

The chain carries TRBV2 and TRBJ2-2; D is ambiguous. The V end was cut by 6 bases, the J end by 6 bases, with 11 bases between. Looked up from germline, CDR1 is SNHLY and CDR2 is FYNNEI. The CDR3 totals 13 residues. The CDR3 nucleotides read TGTGCCAGCAGAGGACCGACCCCCGGGGAGCTGTTTTTT. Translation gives CASRGPTPGELFF.

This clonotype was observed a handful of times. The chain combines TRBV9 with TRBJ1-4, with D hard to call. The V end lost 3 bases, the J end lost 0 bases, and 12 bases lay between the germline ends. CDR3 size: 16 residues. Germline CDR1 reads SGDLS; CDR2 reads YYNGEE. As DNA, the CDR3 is TGTGCCAGCAGCGCGTTCGGGGATACAACTAATGAAAAACTGTTTTTT. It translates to CASSAFGDTTNEKLFF. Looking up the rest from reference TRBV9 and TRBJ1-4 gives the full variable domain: DSGVTQTPKHLITATGQRVTLRCSPRSGDLSVYWYQQSLDQGLQFLIQYYNGEERAKGNILERFSAQQFPDLHSELNLSSLELGDSALYFCASSAFGDTTNEKLFFGSGTQLSVL.

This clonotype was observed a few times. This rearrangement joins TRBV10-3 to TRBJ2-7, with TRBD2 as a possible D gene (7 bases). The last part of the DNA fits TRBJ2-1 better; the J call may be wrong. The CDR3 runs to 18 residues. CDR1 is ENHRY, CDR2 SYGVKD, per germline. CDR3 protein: CAISESGGRGPIYNEQFF. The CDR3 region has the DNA TGTGCCATCAGTGAGTCAGGAGGGCGGGGGCCCATTTACAATGAGCAGTTCTTC.

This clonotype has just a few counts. The CDR3, as DNA: TGCGCCAGCAGCTTGTACCGACAGAGAAGCTCCTACGAGCAGTACTTC. Amino acids: CASSLYRQRSSYEQYF. The chain links TRBV5-1 to TRBJ2-7, with a possible D match to TRBD1 (5 bases). Germline lookup yields CDR1 SGHRS and CDR2 YFSETQ. The V end was cut by 1 base, the J end by 0 bases, with 14 bases between. The CDR3 has 16 residues.

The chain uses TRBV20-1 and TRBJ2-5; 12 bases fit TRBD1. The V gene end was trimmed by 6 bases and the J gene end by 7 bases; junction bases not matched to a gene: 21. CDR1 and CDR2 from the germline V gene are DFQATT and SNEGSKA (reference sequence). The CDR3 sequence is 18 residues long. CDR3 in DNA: TGCAGTGCCCCGGGGACAGGGGGCTCGGGACTAGCACCGGGGACCCAGTACTTC. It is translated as CSAPGTGGSGLAPGTQYF.

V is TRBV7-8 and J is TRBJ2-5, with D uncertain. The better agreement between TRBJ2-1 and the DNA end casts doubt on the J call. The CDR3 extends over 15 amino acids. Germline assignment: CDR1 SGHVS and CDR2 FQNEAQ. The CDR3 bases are TGTGCCAGCAGCCGAGCTGGAACGACCTACAATGAGCAGTTCTTC. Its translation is CASSRAGTTYNEQFF.

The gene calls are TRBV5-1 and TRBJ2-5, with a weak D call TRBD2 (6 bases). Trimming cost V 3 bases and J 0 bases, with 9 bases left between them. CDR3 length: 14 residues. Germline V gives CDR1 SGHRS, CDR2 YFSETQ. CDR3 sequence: CASSSSGDQETQYF. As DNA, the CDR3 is TGCGCCAGCAGCTCCTCGGGGGACCAAGAGACCCAGTACTTC.

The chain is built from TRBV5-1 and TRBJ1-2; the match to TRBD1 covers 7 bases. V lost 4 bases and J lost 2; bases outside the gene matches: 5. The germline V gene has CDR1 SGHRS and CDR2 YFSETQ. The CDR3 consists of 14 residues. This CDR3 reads CASSEGAANYGYTF. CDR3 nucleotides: TGCGCCAGCAGCGAGGGGGCAGCGAACTATGGCTACACCTTC.

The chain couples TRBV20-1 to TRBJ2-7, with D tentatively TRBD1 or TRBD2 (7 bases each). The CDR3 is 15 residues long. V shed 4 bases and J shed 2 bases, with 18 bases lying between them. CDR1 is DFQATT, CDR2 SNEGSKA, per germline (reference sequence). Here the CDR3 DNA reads TGCAGTGCTACTAGGGGGGGGCAGGGGGCCTACGAGCAGTACTTC. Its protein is CSATRGGQGAYEQYF.

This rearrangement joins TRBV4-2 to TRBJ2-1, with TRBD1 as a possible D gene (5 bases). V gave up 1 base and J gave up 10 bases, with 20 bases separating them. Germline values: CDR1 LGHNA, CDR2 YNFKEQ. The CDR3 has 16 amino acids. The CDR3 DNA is TGTGCCAGCAGCCAAGGTGGACCAGGGCCCTTTGAAGAGCAGTTCTTC. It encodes CASSQGGPGPFEEQFF.

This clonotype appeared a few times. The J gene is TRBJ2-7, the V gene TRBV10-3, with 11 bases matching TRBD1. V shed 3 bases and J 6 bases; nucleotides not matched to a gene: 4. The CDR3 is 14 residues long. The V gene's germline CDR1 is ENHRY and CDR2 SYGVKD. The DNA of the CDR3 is TGTGCCATCAGTGAAGGACAGGGGGCCATCGAGCAGTACTTC. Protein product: CAISEGQGAIEQYF.

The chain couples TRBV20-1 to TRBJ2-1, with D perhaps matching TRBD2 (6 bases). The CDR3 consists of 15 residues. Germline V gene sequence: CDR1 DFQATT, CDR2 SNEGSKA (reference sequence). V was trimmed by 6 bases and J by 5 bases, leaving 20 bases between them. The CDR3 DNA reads TGCAGTGCCGCCGCCCTGGGACTTGGGCACAATGAGCAGTTCTTC. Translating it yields CSAAALGLGHNEQFF.

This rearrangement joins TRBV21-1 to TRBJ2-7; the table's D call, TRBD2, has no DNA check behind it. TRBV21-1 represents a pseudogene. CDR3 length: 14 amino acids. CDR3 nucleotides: TGTGCCAGCAGCCCCCGGGACTACCAGAGGGAGCAGTACTTC. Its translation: CASSPRDYQREQYF.

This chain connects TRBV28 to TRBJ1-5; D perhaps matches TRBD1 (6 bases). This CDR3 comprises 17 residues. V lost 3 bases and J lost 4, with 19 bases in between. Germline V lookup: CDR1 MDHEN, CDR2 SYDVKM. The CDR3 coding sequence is TGTGCCAGCAGTTTTGACAGTGAGACAGGAACAAATCAGCCCCAGCATTTT. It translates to CASSFDSETGTNQPQHF.

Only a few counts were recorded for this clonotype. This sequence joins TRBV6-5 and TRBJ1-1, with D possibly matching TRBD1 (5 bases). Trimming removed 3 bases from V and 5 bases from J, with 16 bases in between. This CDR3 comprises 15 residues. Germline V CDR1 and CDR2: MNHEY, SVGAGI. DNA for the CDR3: TGTGCCAGCAGTTATTCCTACGGCCGGGGGACTGAAGCTTTCTTT. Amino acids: CASSYSYGRGTEAFF.

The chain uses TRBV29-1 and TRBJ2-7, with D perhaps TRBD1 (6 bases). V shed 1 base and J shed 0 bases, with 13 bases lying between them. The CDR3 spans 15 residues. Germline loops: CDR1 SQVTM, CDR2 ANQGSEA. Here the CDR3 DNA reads TGCAGCGTTGAAGGAGGGGGTCAGATCTCCTACGAGCAGTACTTC. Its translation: CSVEGGGQISYEQYF.

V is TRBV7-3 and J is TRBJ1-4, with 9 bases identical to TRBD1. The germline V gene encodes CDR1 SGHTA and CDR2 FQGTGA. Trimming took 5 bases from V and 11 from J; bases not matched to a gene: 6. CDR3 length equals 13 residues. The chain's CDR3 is CASSEWTGAKLFF. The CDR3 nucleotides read TGTGCCAGCAGCGAATGGACAGGGGCGAAACTGTTTTTT. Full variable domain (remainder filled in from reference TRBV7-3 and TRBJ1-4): GAGVSQTPSNKVTEKGKYVELRCDPISGHTALYWYRQSLGQGPEFLIYFQGTGAADDSGLPNDRFFAVRPEGSVSTLKIQRTERGDSAVYLCASSEWTGAKLFFGSGTQLSVL.

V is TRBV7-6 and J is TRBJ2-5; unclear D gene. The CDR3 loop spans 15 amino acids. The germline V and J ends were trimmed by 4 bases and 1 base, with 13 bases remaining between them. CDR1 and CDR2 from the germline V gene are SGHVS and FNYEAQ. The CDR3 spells CASSYPAPAQETQYF. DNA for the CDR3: TGTGCCAGCAGCTACCCGGCGCCTGCCCAAGAGACCCAGTACTTC.

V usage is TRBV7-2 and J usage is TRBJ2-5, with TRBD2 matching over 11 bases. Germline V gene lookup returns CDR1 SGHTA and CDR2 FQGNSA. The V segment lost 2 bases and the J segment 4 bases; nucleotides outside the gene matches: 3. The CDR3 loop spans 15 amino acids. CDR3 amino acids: CASSLILAGAETQYF. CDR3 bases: TGTGCCAGCAGCTTAATACTAGCGGGGGCAGAGACCCAGTACTTC.